This T cell receptor beta chain was found in a study of T cells in localized non-small cell lung cancer. Regarding the study as a whole: Greater blood T cell density accompanied longer overall survival. Compared with tumor, uninvolved adjacent lung displayed greater T cell clonality, ranking highest overall.

Libraries were prepared by immunoSEQ multiplex PCR; TCRdb keeps only in-frame clonotypes and omits some of them. The sample shows about 21,000 clones, approximately 86% of them seen only once. As for this clone: Its antigen is unknown.

This CDR3 comprises 17 residues. Trimming left V 5 bases short and J 6 bases short, with 23 bases between. Germline CDR1 LNHDA, CDR2 SQIVND (reference sequence). The TCR was taken from a male donor older than 55 with stage II lung adenocarcinoma. Material: peripheral blood mononuclear cells, obtained before any cancer treatment. This chain connects TRBV19 to TRBJ1-5; TRBD1 is a possible D gene (5 bases). CDR3 in DNA: TGTGCCAGTAGTGGTGCTATGAGGGGACGTAGCGGTCAGCCCCAGCATTTT. Its protein product is CASSGAMRGRSGQPQHF.